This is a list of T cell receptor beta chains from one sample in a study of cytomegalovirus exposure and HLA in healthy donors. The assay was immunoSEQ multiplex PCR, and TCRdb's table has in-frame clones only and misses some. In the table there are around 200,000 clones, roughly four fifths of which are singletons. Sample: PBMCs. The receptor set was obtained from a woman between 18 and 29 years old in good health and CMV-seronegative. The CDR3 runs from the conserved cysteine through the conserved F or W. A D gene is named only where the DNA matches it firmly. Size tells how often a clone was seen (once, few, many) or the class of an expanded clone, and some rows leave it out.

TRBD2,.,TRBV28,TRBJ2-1,CASSFAGADYNEQFF,TGTGCCAGCAGTTTTGCGGGAGCGGACTACAATGAGCAGTTCTTC
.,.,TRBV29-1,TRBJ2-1,CSVEKRLRGEQFF,TGCAGCGTTGAAAAACGGCTAAGAGGCGAGCAGTTCTTC
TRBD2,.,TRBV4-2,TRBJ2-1,CASSQDRISGLGSYNEQFF,TGTGCCAGCAGCCAAGATAGAATTTCGGGACTAGGCTCCTACAATGAGCAGTTCTTC
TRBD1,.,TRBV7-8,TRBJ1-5,CASSSPDWTGGIQPQHF,TGTGCCAGCAGCTCGCCAGACTGGACAGGGGGCATTCAGCCCCAGCATTTT
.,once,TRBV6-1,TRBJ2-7,CASSEAGGLYEQYF,TGTGCCAGCAGTGAAGCTGGCGGATTATACGAGCAGTACTTC
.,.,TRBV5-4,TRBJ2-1,CASSNPEGGVYNEQFF,TGTGCCAGCAGCAATCCAGAGGGGGGGGTTTACAATGAGCAGTTCTTC
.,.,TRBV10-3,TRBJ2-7,CAISDGAVPRYEQYF,TGTGCCATCAGTGATGGGGCAGTGCCCCGCTACGAGCAGTACTTC
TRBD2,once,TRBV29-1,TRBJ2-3,CSVDLGLAATDTQYF,TGCAGCGTTGACCTGGGACTAGCGGCCACAGATACGCAGTATTTT
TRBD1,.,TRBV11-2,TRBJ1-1,CASSLALGTGAGMNTEAFF,TGTGCCAGCAGCTTAGCCCTAGGTACAGGGGCGGGGATGAACACTGAAGCTTTCTTT
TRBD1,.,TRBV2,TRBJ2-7,CASSRQGTFF,TGTGCCAGCAGCAGACAGGGGACATTCTTC
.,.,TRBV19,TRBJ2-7,CASGAGTLASYEQYF,TGTGCCAGTGGTGCCGGGACACTAGCGTCCTACGAGCAGTACTTC
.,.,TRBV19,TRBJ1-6,CASKQSSYNSPLHF,TGTGCCAGTAAACAGAGCTCCTATAATTCACCCCTCCACTTT
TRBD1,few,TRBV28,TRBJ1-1,CASSDQAGTGQGAGTEAFF,TGTGCCAGCAGTGACCAAGCAGGAACGGGACAGGGCGCGGGCACTGAAGCTTTCTTT
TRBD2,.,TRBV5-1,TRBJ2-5,CASSSPLAGLETQYF,TGCGCCAGCAGCTCCCCACTAGCGGGGCTAGAGACCCAGTACTTC
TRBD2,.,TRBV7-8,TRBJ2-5,CASSRGLATETQYF,TGTGCCAGCAGCCGCGGACTAGCGACAGAGACCCAGTACTTC
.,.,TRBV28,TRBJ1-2,CASSPSSGGGYTF,TGTGCCAGCAGCCCCAGCTCGGGGGGTGGCTACACCTTC
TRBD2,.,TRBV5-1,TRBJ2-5,CANSTAGTILSETQYF,TGCGCCAACAGCACGGCCGGGACTATCCTCTCGGAGACCCAGTACTTC
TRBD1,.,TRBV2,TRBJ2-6,CANRDRIGGANVLTF,TGTGCCAACCGGGACAGGATCGGGGGGGCCAACGTCCTGACTTTC
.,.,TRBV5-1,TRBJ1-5,CASSLGQNSNQPQHF,TGCGCCAGCAGCTTGGGGCAGAATAGCAATCAGCCCCAGCATTTT
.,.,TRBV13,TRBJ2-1,CASSGGTRGDGNEQFF,TGTGCCAGCAGCGGGGGCACTAGGGGAGACGGCAATGAGCAGTTCTTC
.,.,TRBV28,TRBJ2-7,CASRLDPGERNF,TGTGCCAGCAGGCTAGACCCAGGGGAGAGGAACTTC
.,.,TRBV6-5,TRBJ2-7,CASSYSGWGTYEQYF,TGTGCCAGCAGTTACTCTGGCTGGGGCACCTACGAGCAGTACTTC
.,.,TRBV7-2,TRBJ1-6,CASSFRDSPLHF,TGTGCCAGCAGCTTCCGAGATTCACCCCTCCACTTT
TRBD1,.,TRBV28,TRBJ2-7,CASSFTQGGSYEQYF,TGTGCCAGCAGTTTTACACAGGGGGGCTCCTACGAGCAGTACTTC
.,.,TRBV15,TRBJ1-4,CATSRVDTGWEGEKLFF,TGTGCCACCAGCAGGGTAGATACAGGTTGGGAGGGTGAAAAACTGTTTTTT
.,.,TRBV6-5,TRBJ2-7,CASRLTVLSSYEQYF,TGTGCCAGTCGTTTGACAGTTCTTAGCTCCTACGAGCAGTACTTC
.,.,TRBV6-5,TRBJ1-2,CASSTQEAPGGGYTF,TGTGCCAGCAGCACGCAAGAGGCTCCGGGGGGTGGCTACACCTTC
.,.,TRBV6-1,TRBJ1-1,CASSEGKGPNTEAFF,TGTGCCAGCAGTGAAGGGAAGGGGCCGAACACTGAAGCTTTCTTT
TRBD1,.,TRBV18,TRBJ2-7,CASSPGQVVDEQYF,TGTGCCAGCTCACCAGGACAGGTCGTGGACGAGCAGTACTTC
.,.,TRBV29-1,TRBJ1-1,CSASSRNTEAFF,TGCAGCGCCTCCTCTAGGAACACTGAAGCTTTCTTT
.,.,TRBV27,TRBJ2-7,CASSLVGLSPYEQYF,TGTGCCAGCAGCCTCGTTGGACTTTCGCCCTACGAGCAGTACTTC
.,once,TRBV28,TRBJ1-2,CASSLEGVSRAGYTF,TGTGCCAGCAGTTTAGAGGGGGTGTCCCGGGCGGGCTACACCTTC
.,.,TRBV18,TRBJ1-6,CASSPLFDNSPLHF,TGTGCCAGCTCACCACTCTTTGATAATTCACCCCTCCACTTT
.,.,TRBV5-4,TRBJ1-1,CASSLVQGVNTEAFF,TGTGCCAGCAGCTTGGTACAGGGAGTGAACACTGAAGCTTTCTTT
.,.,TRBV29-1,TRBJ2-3,CSADADSTDTQYF,TGCAGCGCCGACGCGGACAGTACAGATACGCAGTATTTT
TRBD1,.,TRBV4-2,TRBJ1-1,CASSQAAGGGTYGDGAFF,TGTGCCAGCAGCCAAGCGGCAGGGGGCGGAACCTATGGTGATGGGGCTTTCTTT
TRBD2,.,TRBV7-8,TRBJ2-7,CASSDSGGAYYEQYF,TGTGCCAGCAGCGATAGCGGGGGGGCCTACTACGAGCAGTACTTC
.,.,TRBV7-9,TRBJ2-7,CTQARELYEQYF,TGTACCCAAGCCCGGGAACTCTACGAGCAGTACTTC
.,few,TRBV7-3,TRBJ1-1,CASSPTSAVMNTEAFF,TGTGCCAGCAGCCCCACAAGCGCAGTAATGAACACTGAAGCTTTCTTT